This T cell receptor beta chain was identified during a study of T cell changes during pregnancy in multiple sclerosis. The V gene end was trimmed by 4 bases and the J gene end by 2 bases; junction bases not matched to a gene: 15. This CDR3 has 19 amino acids. Germline V CDR1 and CDR2: SGHRS, YFSETQ. Data came from immunoSEQ multiplex PCR; TCRdb stores just in-frame clones and leaves some out. The sample has 25,000 to 30,000 clones; approximately 92% are singletons. This specimen consisted of CD4+ T cells from peripheral blood mononuclear cells, obtained in the second trimester of pregnancy. V is TRBV5-1 and J is TRBJ2-1; the match to TRBD1 covers 10 bases. The clonotype comes from a female donor with multiple sclerosis, enrolled in a pregnancy study. This chain's CDR3 is CASSPLPGTGVRTYNEQFF. CDR3 sequence (DNA): TGCGCCAGCAGCCCCCTTCCCGGGACAGGGGTAAGAACCTACAATGAGCAGTTCTTC. Together with reference TRBV5-1 and TRBJ2-1, the CDR3 gives the full variable domain: KAGVTQTPRYLIKTRGQQVTLSCSPISGHRSVSWYQQTPGQGLQFLFEYFSETQRNKGNFPGRFSGRQFSNSRSEMNVSTLELGDSALYLCASSPLPGTGVRTYNEQFFGPGTRLTVL.